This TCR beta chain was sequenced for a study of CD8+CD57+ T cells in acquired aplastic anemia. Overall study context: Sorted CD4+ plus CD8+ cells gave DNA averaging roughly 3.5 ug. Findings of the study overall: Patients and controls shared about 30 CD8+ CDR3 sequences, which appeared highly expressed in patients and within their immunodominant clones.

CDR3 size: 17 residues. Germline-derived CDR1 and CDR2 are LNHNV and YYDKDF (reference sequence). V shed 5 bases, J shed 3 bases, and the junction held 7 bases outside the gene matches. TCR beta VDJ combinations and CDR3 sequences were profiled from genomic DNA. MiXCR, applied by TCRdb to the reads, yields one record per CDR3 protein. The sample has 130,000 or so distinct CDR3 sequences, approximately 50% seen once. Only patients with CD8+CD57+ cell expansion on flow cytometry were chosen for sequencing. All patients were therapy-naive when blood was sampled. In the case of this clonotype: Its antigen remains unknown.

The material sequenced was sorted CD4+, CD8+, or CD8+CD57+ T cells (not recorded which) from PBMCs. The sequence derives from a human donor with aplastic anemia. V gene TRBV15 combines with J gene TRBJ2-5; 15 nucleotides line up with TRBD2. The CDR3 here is CATSGGLAGGWEETQYF. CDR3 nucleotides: TGTGCCACCAGCGGGGGACTAGCGGGAGGCTGGGAAGAGACCCAGTACTTC.